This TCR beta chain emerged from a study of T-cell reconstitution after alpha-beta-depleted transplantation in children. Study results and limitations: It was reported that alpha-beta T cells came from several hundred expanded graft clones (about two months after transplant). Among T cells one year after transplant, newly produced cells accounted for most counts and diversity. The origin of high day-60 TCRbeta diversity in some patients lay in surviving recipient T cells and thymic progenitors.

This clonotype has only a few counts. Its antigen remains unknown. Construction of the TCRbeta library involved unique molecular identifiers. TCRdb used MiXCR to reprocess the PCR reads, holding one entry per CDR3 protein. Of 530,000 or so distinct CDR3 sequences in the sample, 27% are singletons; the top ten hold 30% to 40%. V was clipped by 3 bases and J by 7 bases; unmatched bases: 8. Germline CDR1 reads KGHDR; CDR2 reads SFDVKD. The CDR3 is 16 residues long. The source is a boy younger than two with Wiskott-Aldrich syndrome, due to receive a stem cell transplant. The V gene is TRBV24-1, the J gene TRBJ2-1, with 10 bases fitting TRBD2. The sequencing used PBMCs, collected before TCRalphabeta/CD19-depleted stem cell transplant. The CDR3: CATSDPLAGVLNEQFF. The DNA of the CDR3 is TGTGCCACCAGTGATCCCCTAGCGGGAGTGTTAAATGAGCAGTTCTTC.